The TCR beta chain described here comes from a study of blood T cell repertoires in COVID-19. Study-level background: The United States, Italy and Spain were the sources of the acute and convalescent COVID-19 samples. From T cells, B-cell-depleted T cells, or PBMCs came the material, which was cDNA or gDNA.

Germline assignment: CDR1 SGHRS and CDR2 YFSETQ. This CDR3 has 15 amino acids. V shed 0 bases and J shed 3 bases, with 13 bases lying between them. Original data processing: How many nucleated cells were present was estimated from reference gene primer amplification. TCRdb's table, derived via immunoSEQ multiplex PCR, lists solely in-frame clones and lacks some. That table gives V, J and clone size, and the DNA gave D and trimming. The sample holds under 90,000 clones, around 83% seen once. This clone was recorded a few times. Sequencing input: peripheral blood. The rearrangement links TRBV5-1 to TRBJ2-7; a possible D gene is TRBD2 (6 bases). The sequence was collected from a man older than 75 with acute or convalescent COVID-19. This CDR3 is CASSLAVGGSYEQYF. CDR3 in DNA: TGCGCCAGCAGCTTGGCCGTCGGGGGTAGCTACGAGCAGTACTTC.